This paragraph covers one TCR beta chain sequence. This CDR3 is built from 12 residues. With 7 bases clipped from V and 4 bases from J, the junction kept 0 bases outside the gene matches. Germline CDR1 LNHDA, CDR2 SQIVND (reference sequence). Sequencing was performed with immunoSEQ multiplex PCR; in TCRdb, only in-frame clones are kept and a portion is missing. The sample includes 110,000 to 150,000 clones, more than 85% seen only once; the top ten take about 3.7%. The sample originates from a study of T cell responses to AZD1222 COVID-19 vaccine. Sequences were derived from peripheral blood, sampled on day 0 of AZD1222 vaccination. This receptor was identified in an adult in good health. This chain uses TRBV19 with TRBJ1-5; TRBD1 matches 8 bases. Here the CDR3 reads CASNRGNQPQHF. The CDR3 DNA sequence: TGTGCCAGTAACAGGGGGAATCAGCCCCAGCATTTT.